The 25 T cell receptor beta chains below all came from one sample that was sequenced in a study of vaccination effects on CD4 cells after COVID-19. Only in-frame clones appear in the TCRdb table, and some are missing; sequencing was by immunoSEQ multiplex PCR. This sample yields 55,000 to 75,000 clones, of which over 65% are seen a single time; about 4.1% belongs to the top ten. After expansion with viral peptide pools in the ViraFEST assay, antigen-specific CD4+ T cells were sequenced. Having been cultured for 9 to 11 days, the cells underwent CD4+ T cell isolation. Testing of the vaccine recipients showed negative nucleocapsid antibodies and no prior SARS-CoV-2 infection. Their recognized antigens are unknown. Material: CD4+ T cells from PBMCs cultured with HCoV-OC43 spike peptides, obtained before COVID-19 vaccination. As for subset: HCoV-OC43 spike overlapping peptide pool stimulation. The receptors originated from a human donor who received a COVID-19 vaccine.

As DNA, the CDR3 is TGTGCCAGCAGCTTAGGACCTGGCGACTACGAGCAGTACGTC. Protein product: CASSLGPGDYEQYV. The V gene is TRBV7-2, the J gene TRBJ2-7; D call uncertain. The CDR3 is made up of 14 amino acids. Germline CDR1 is SGHTA and CDR2 is FQGNSA. Trimming cost V 1 base and J 3 bases, with 10 bases left between them.

CDR3 loop: CASSVDRSRWEQFF. The CDR3 DNA reads as TGTGCCAGCAGCGTAGACCGTTCCCGTTGGGAGCAGTTCTTC. The chain is built from TRBV7-9 and TRBJ2-1; D remains ambiguous. Germline CDR1 is SEHNR and CDR2 is FQNEAQ (reference sequence). V lost 5 bases to trimming and J lost 10 bases, with 18 bases between them. CDR3 length: 14 amino acids.

The chain employs TRBV9 and TRBJ1-2, with TRBD1 as a possible D gene (5 bases). There are 14 residues in the CDR3. Trimming stripped 4 bases from V and 1 base from J, with 11 bases between. Germline lookup yields CDR1 SGDLS and CDR2 YYNGEE. As DNA, the CDR3 is TGTGCCAGCAGCCCGACGACAGATAACTATGGCTACACCTTC. It yields the protein CASSPTTDNYGYTF.

The chain uses TRBV18 and TRBJ2-1, with 11 bases that match TRBD1. Germline-derived CDR1 and CDR2 are KGHSH and LQKENI. The trim removed 6 bases at V and 2 bases at J, leaving 3 bases unmatched. The CDR3 extends over 15 amino acids. DNA for the CDR3: TGTGCCAGCTCCCAGGGACAGGGGGCCTACAATGAGCAGTTCTTC. It encodes CASSQGQGAYNEQFF.

This clone was seen only a few times. The V and J genes are TRBV7-2 and TRBJ2-6; TRBD2 matches at 11 bases. The length of the CDR3 is 18 residues. Germline CDR1 and CDR2: SGHTA and FQGNSA. Losses at the gene ends were 0 bases for V and 2 bases for J; bases not matched to a gene: 3. The CDR3 here is CASSLASGGAPGANVLTF. The CDR3 coding sequence is TGTGCCAGCAGCTTAGCTAGCGGGGGGGCTCCTGGGGCCAACGTCCTGACTTTC.

The V call is TRBV19, the J call TRBJ2-2, with a tentative D call TRBD2 (5 bases). V was pared by 1 base and J by 4 bases, with 13 bases between. Germline-derived CDR1 and CDR2 are LNHDA and SQIVND (reference sequence). The CDR3 consists of 16 residues. CDR3 amino acids: CASSIGRGISTGELFF. The CDR3 DNA reads TGTGCCAGTAGTATAGGGAGAGGGATCAGCACCGGGGAGCTGTTTTTT.

The chain combines TRBV5-1 with TRBJ1-3; 10 positions agree with TRBD1. The CDR3 contains 16 residues. J was trimmed by 0 bases and V by 4 bases; bases with no gene match: 4. Germline V gene lookup returns CDR1 SGHRS and CDR2 YFSETQ. The CDR3 bases are TGCGCCAGCAGCCCATGGACAGGGGGCTCTGGAAACACCATATATTTT. Amino acid sequence: CASSPWTGGSGNTIYF.

This chain joins TRBV2 and TRBJ1-4; no clear D gene. CDR1 is SNHLY and CDR2 is FYNNEI in the germline V gene. The CDR3 extends over 14 amino acids. The germline V and J ends were trimmed by 5 bases and 0 bases, with 7 bases remaining between them. This chain's CDR3 is CASSPSATNEKLFF. CDR3 nucleotide sequence: TGTGCCAGCAGTCCATCTGCAACTAATGAAAAACTGTTTTTT.

The CDR3 DNA reads TGTGCCAGCAGCTCGACGACGGGACTAGCGCGGAACATTCAGTACTTC. This gives the protein CASSSTTGLARNIQYF. This rearrangement joins TRBV5-8 to TRBJ2-4; 10 bases are shared with TRBD2. CDR1 and CDR2 from the germline V gene are SGHTS and YDEGEE. J gave up 7 bases and V 3 bases, and 10 bases lay outside the gene matches. This CDR3 region has 16 residues.

The J gene is TRBJ2-2, the V gene TRBV24-1; 8 positions match TRBD1. Unmatched junction bases numbered 8, after V lost 8 bases and J lost 7 bases. This CDR3 has 14 residues. The germline gives CDR1 KGHDR, CDR2 SFDVKD. Here the CDR3 DNA reads TGTGCCACCAATGCCGGACAGGGTATCGGGGAGCTGTTTTTT. Its translation is CATNAGQGIGELFF.

The CDR3, as DNA: TGTGCCAGTACGGACGGGGGGCTCGACTATGGCTACACCTTC. It specifies CASTDGGLDYGYTF. The chain links TRBV19 to TRBJ1-2, with a possible D match to TRBD1 (6 bases). CDR3 length: 14 amino acids. Germline V gives CDR1 LNHDA, CDR2 SQIVND (reference sequence). The V gene lost 7 bases and the J gene lost 3 bases, with 15 bases spanning the gap.

This chain links TRBV5-5 with TRBJ1-4; D is unresolved. The CDR3 loop spans 14 amino acids. Germline CDR1 and CDR2: SGHKS and YYEKEE (reference sequence). V gave up 3 bases and J gave up 7 bases, with 13 bases separating them. CDR3 nucleotide sequence: TGTGCCAGCAGCTGGGGAGTAACGGTTGAAAAACTGTTTTTT. It encodes CASSWGVTVEKLFF.

The rearrangement joins TRBV6-5 to TRBJ2-6, with D hard to call. CDR1 and CDR2 (germline): MNHEY, SVGAGI. CDR3 length: 15 residues. V lost 6 bases to trimming and J lost 2 bases, with 11 bases between them. Written as DNA, the CDR3 is TGTGCCAGCAGGGCCGCCAGCGCTGGGGCCAACGTCCTGACTTTC. It yields the protein CASRAASAGANVLTF.

This sequence joins TRBV5-5 and TRBJ1-5, with D tentatively TRBD1 (6 bases). CDR1 is SGHKS, CDR2 YYEKEE, per germline (reference sequence). V shed 4 bases and J shed 5 bases, with 13 bases lying between them. This CDR3 spans 14 amino acids. CDR3 sequence: CASSPEGHYQPQHF. The CDR3 DNA reads TGTGCCAGCAGCCCCGAGGGACACTATCAGCCCCAGCATTTT.

The rearrangement links TRBV3-1 (or the pseudogene TRBV3-2) to TRBJ1-3; D ambiguous. V lost 4 bases and J 0 bases, leaving 7 bases between the germline ends. CDR3 length equals 14 residues. Germline CDR1 reads LGHDT; CDR2 reads YNNKEL (reference sequence). The CDR3 nucleotides read TGTGCCAGCAGCCTAGTTAACTCTGGAAACACCATATATTTT. Translating gives CASSLVNSGNTIYF.

As DNA, the CDR3 is TGTGCCAGCTCACCACTCGTCCAGGCTGGAAACACCATATATTTT. Amino acids: CASSPLVQAGNTIYF. This sequence joins TRBV18 and TRBJ1-3; D is unclear. Trimming shortened V by 1 base and J by 2 bases, and 9 bases separated the two germline ends. The CDR3 has 15 residues. Germline CDR1 KGHSH, CDR2 LQKENI.

The genes are TRBV10-2 and TRBJ1-2, with D unclear. Germline assignment: CDR1 WSHSY and CDR2 SAAADI. This CDR3 spans 13 amino acids. Trimming shortened V by 0 bases and J by 3 bases, and 5 bases separated the two germline ends. The DNA for the CDR3 is TGCGCCAGCAGTGAGTCCGTGGACTATGGCTACACCTTC. Translated: CASSESVDYGYTF.

The chain is built from TRBV19 and TRBJ2-3; D is unclear. Germline CDR1 is LNHDA and CDR2 is SQIVND (reference sequence). The CDR3 is 14 residues long. V lost 7 bases and J 1 base, leaving 12 bases between the germline ends. CDR3 amino acids: CASTHVAGTDTQYF. The CDR3 region has the DNA TGTGCCAGTACCCACGTGGCTGGCACAGATACGCAGTATTTT.

This clone was recorded a few times. The chain combines TRBV28 with TRBJ2-3, with D hard to call. V was cut by 4 bases and J by 2 bases, with 4 bases left in between. The V gene's germline CDR1 is MDHEN and CDR2 SYDVKM. This CDR3 is built from 12 residues. The CDR3 region is CASSWVTDTQYF. CDR3 nucleotide sequence: TGTGCCAGCAGTTGGGTCACAGATACGCAGTATTTT.

This chain connects TRBV13 to TRBJ2-4, with 11 nucleotides matching TRBD1. CDR1 PRHDT and CDR2 FYEKMQ come from the germline V gene (reference sequence). The CDR3 length is 17 residues. V shed 5 bases, J shed 8 bases, and the junction held 14 bases outside the gene matches. The CDR3 DNA reads as TGTGCCAGCAGCACAGGGGGACAGGGGGGTCTGAGGGACATTCAGTACTTC. Its translation: CASSTGGQGGLRDIQYF.

This clone was detected a few times. The chain has TRBV12-3 or TRBV12-4 and TRBJ1-3; tentative D call: TRBD1 (6 bases). V dropped 4 bases and J dropped 4 bases, with 8 bases sitting between them. This CDR3 comprises 13 residues. CDR3 nucleotide sequence: TGTGCCAGCAGTTACGGACAGGGAAACACCATATATTTT. Residues: CASSYGQGNTIYF.

This rearrangement joins TRBV6-5 to TRBJ2-3; no definite D call. Trimming left V 4 bases short and J 5 bases short, with 10 bases between. CDR3 length equals 13 residues. The germline V gene has CDR1 MNHEY and CDR2 SVGAGI. The CDR3 reads CASSWVVGDTQYF. The DNA for the CDR3 is TGTGCCAGCAGTTGGGTTGTGGGAGATACGCAGTATTTT.

The V and J genes are TRBV19 and TRBJ1-4; D remains unclear. Germline lookup yields CDR1 LNHDA and CDR2 SQIVND (reference sequence). The CDR3 loop spans 15 amino acids. With 1 base removed from V and 7 bases from J, the gap between germline ends came to 13 bases. The CDR3 is CASSIGWEVSEKLFF. CDR3 nucleotide sequence: TGTGCCAGTAGTATAGGATGGGAAGTAAGTGAAAAACTGTTTTTT.

This clone came up once. This chain uses TRBV27 with TRBJ2-7; 7 nucleotides align to TRBD1. The CDR3 is 14 amino acids. With V trimmed by 5 bases and J by 3 bases, 7 bases remained unmatched. CDR1 and CDR2 (germline): MNHEY, SMNVEV (reference sequence). CDR3 sequence reads: CASSRDRDSYEQYV. CDR3 coding DNA: TGTGCCAGCAGTCGCGACCGGGACAGCTACGAGCAGTACGTC.

The chain combines TRBV11-3 with TRBJ1-1; a possible D gene is TRBD1 (5 bases). V lost 6 bases to trimming and J lost 6 bases, with 20 bases between them. The CDR3 covers 15 residues. Germline V gives CDR1 SGHNT, CDR2 YENEEA. CDR3 in DNA: TGTGCCAGCAGTTCGGGGCCTGTGAAGGACGCTGAAGCTTTCTTT. Its protein product is CASSSGPVKDAEAFF. The full variable domain, rest sourced from reference TRBV11-3 and TRBJ1-1, is EAGVVQSPRYKIIEKKQPVAFWCNPISGHNTLYWYLQNLGQGPELLIRYENEEAVDDSQLPKDRFSAERLKGVDSTLKIQPAELGDSAVYLCASSSGPVKDAEAFFGQGTRLTVV.